This T cell receptor (beta chain) came from a study of cytomegalovirus exposure and HLA in healthy donors (dated by TCRdb to 2016 to 2017). Regarding the study in general: In an earlier analysis of 550 to 750 of the donors, about 260 Gb of sequence data and approximately 120 million unique TCR beta sequences from about 179 million T cells were reported. An early release that covered 500 to 800 HLA-typed donors contained approximately 290 gigabases of sequencing data and approximately 85 million unique TCR sequences. Of the roughly 390 genotyped donors, approximately 81% were placed in the genetic ancestry cluster associated with self-reported Caucasian donors. Several DR-DQ haplotypes were handled as single units for association and clustering because linkage in the cohort was strong. Using immunosequencing, the study profiled T cell repertoires from about 650 subjects and related those repertoires to cytomegalovirus serostatus. Genome-wide SNP genotypes for about 55% of the roughly 670 donors were used in a later genetic analysis, which treated that subset as a discovery cohort. All discovery cohort repertoires had been generated on a single sequencing platform. To decide whether each TCR beta V gene segment behaved as functional or pseudogenic, an earlier analysis of several hundred of the donors relied on high-throughput TCR beta sequencing. Among a few hundred genotyped donors of the cohort, an average of approximately 230,000 unique TCR beta nucleotide sequences were sequenced per donor, roughly 20% of them non-productive. A later analysis re-analyzed previously published TCR beta repertoires from 666 donors and added high-resolution HLA genotyping to study TCR occurrence patterns. Donor age, sex, ethnicity and CMV serostatus were compiled together with the repertoire data. The study aimed to test whether signatures of past pathogen exposure could be identified by cataloging public T cell receptors. Class I and class II HLA loci were covered by the typing at four-digit resolution. Rather than drawing on any new phenotypic data, the later analysis identified candidate immune exposures from TCR beta sequences and the way those sequences occurred across donors. To predict cytomegalovirus infection status, the study combined high-throughput TCR immunosequencing, statistical association of individual TCRs with disease status, and machine learning. Typing coverage differed by locus: A, B, C, DRB1 and DQB1 were typed in roughly 629-640 donors, DQA1 in roughly 510, DPA1 in around 580, and DPB1 in 472. Along with the approximately 700-subject first cohort, a separate validation cohort of over a hundred different subjects was used.

In total, fewer than 750 healthy bone marrow donors made up the cohort. Cohort members were all nominally healthy when sampled, although unrecorded immune exposures were likely present. The donor tested CMV seropositive and was one of the 289 seropositive cohort members. A peripheral blood sample was collected from each donor, and TCR beta sequencing was performed on peripheral blood mononuclear cells. Genomic DNA was extracted from the blood cell samples with the Qiagen DNeasy Blood Extraction Kit. General findings and caveats noted by the study authors: A further reported finding was that TCR beta sequences accurately predicted the HLA-A and HLA-B alleles for most subjects in the first cohort. In an earlier analysis of around 600 of the donors, most TCR beta V segments appeared in productive rearrangements about 90% or about 30% of the time, broadly matching IMGT annotations. A later analysis found that most CMV-associated TCR beta chains appeared HLA-restricted, with HLA associations seemingly driven largely by CMV exposure. The study gave a list of over 150 TCR beta chains associated with cytomegalovirus. Assigning TCR associations to individual alleles was difficult when HLA alleles, especially DR and DQ, strongly co-occurred. A later analysis found that HLA-associated TCR beta chains were more clonally expanded and had lower generation probabilities than equally common non-associated chains. The only immune exposure information available for the cohort was CMV serostatus. Presence/absence analyses assumed roughly uniform sequencing depth across donors, an assumption that may not hold. Several of the top co-occurrence clusters appeared to be linked to parvovirus B19, influenza, CMV and Epstein-Barr virus, according to a later analysis. A cluster of highly shared sequence variants was judged likely to be a technical artifact of the sequencing pipeline. While some public TCRs were present in many individuals, most TCR sequences turned up only very rarely across donors. Because HLA typing was missing for some donors at each locus, association tests included only the typed subset. Cytomegalovirus status was reported to be diagnosed by the classifier with high specificity and sensitivity in both the original and validation cohorts. In a later genetic analysis, a missense DCLRE1C variant was associated with V-gene and J-gene trimming of TCR beta chains, and the association was replicated in an independent cohort. Because counts were too low, approximately 18 rarely observed V segments, including chromosome 9 orphons, were excluded from the earlier analysis of 587 of the donors. The 87-base-pair reads could not distinguish some IMGT-functional V segments, including TRBV6-2 and TRBV6-3, so those segments were excluded. According to a later analysis, TCR association rates differed among HLA loci, with DRB1 alleles showing the most associated TCRs and HLA-C alleles showing the fewest. In a later analysis, around 17,000 TCR beta sequences were associated with specific HLA alleles at a false discovery rate of 0.05. In this cohort, only TCR beta chains were sequenced, and detectable features were limited by the absence of alpha or paired-chain data. According to the authors, the approach could potentially be generalized to other disease states and immunological phenotypes. Compared with the approximately 720-donor mean, donors in an Asian-associated ancestry cluster had fewer N-insertions in productive TCRs, according to a later genetic analysis. A few of the identified cytomegalovirus-associated TCR beta chains were confirmed in vitro to be specific for cytomegalovirus antigens. Linkage disequilibrium might explain the correlated functional status among segregating V segments, but an unknown experimental factor could not be excluded.

To prepare the library, the immunoSEQ multiplex PCR assay was applied. A mixture of 60 forward primers for TCR Vbeta segments and 13 reverse primers for TCR Jbeta segments was used in the multiplex PCR. Amplification of the CDR3 region of rearranged TCR beta genes was performed with a multiplex PCR assay on genomic DNA. On the Illumina HiSeq System, the amplified TCR beta libraries were sequenced as 87-base-pair reads. Processing in the source paper ran as follows. A later analysis tallied 80 million to 95 million unique TCR beta chains across the 700 or so repertoires, and about 10 million of those chains were shared by two or more donors. A nearest-neighbor algorithm error-corrected the raw reads and collapsed the reads into unique sequences, merging closely related sequences to remove PCR and sequencing errors. V, D and J gene segments were assigned by aligning CDR3 sequences to IMGT reference sequences. Each retained sequence needed at least a six-nucleotide match to both a V gene segment and a J gene segment. Rearrangements were called productive when the CDR3 lacked stop codons and stayed in frame with V and J; all others were non-productive. Following IMGT convention, CDR3 was defined as the stretch from the second conserved V-encoded cysteine up to the conserved J-encoded phenylalanine. The earlier analysis of some 550 of the donors excluded any sequence lacking an unambiguous match to a single V gene segment. An earlier analysis of some 500 of the donors classified V segments as functional when productive rearrangements were above 56.7% and as segregating when the standard deviation between donors was above 5%. A statistical classification framework was built to diagnose cytomegalovirus status from the catalog of TCR beta chain sequences. In a later analysis, V and J genes were assigned by comparing TCR nucleotide sequences against IMGT/GENE-DB human TR gene sequences. Using the TCRdist pipeline, a later analysis assigned CDR3 sequences along with most-parsimonious VDJ recombination scenarios. In a later analysis, every TCR beta chain was defined by the combination of its CDR3 amino acid sequence and its V-gene family, and reads without a unique V-gene family were dropped. To address suspected cross-contamination and a sequencing artifact, a later analysis removed approximately 600 highly shared, low-generation-probability nucleotide sequences. A later analysis calculated a clonal expansion index for each public chain from normalized within-repertoire ranks of inferred template counts. A later analysis computed generation probabilities with a VDJ recombination model fitted to out-of-frame rearrangements, and checked the results against IGoR. In a later analysis, TCR-TCR, TCR-HLA and TCR-CMV co-occurrence was scored with hypergeometric tests, and a repertoire-size bias correction was applied to TCR pairs. To estimate false discovery rates, a later analysis permuted the HLA or CMV assignments 20 times. In a later analysis, co-occurring TCRs were grouped with DBSCAN, and TCRdist sequence similarity was added when clustering was performed within HLA-allele-positive subsets. For co-occurrence clustering, repertoires with fewer than 30,000 or more than 120,000 public chains were excluded, along with roughly 5 repertoires with anomalous nucleotide sharing. In its TCRdb copy, this immuneACCESS table keeps in-frame sequences only and misses some clones. Where compared with another copy, unresolved V genes explain less than half of these, and the others have no known cause. From that table come the V and J calls and clone size; the DNA was used to work out D and trimming. Recorded for this sample are about 110,000 clones; about three quarters of them occurred a single time. The ten largest clonotypes hold just under 3% of the sample.

As to this clone: It has no known antigen specificity. It has no much larger one-base neighbor in the sample; base qualities were not kept.

CDR1 and CDR2, per the germline V gene, are SGHVS and FQNEAQ. At the junction V is shortened by 1 base and J by 5 bases, with 3 bases in between. Measured from the cysteine to the phenylalanine, the CDR3 is 11 residues long. The CDR3 DNA has 33 bases and is translated from base 1. The sequence came from a woman aged 55-70 years in good health and CMV-seropositive. The sequenced sample consisted of PBMCs. Recombination connected TRBV7-8 to TRBJ2-7, with the D gene call left open. Here the CDR3 is given as CASSLDNEQYF. The nucleotide sequence reads as follows: TGTGCCAGCAGCTTAGATAACGAGCAGTACTTC.